These T cell receptor beta chains were read from a single sample in a study of control samples from healthy donors and cancer patients. The table came from immunoSEQ multiplex PCR; TCRdb's copy has only in-frame clones and leaves some out. The sample carries 90,000 to 150,000 clones, 80% to 90% recorded once. Sequences were obtained from blood. The source is a man aged 45-65 years in good health. CDR3s include the opening cysteine and the closing phenylalanine or tryptophan. Fields, in order: CDR3 length, clone size, D gene, J gene, V gene, CDR3 DNA, CDR3 protein. D genes are given only for firm matches. Part of the rows lack a size; the others show once, few, many or a class for expanded clones.

13	once	.	TRBJ2-1	TRBV6-2/TRBV6-3	TGTGCCAGCAGTTACTGGGCCTACAATGAGCAGTTCTTC	CASSYWAYNEQFF
14	few	TRBD1	TRBJ2-3	TRBV7-2	TGTGCCAGCAGCCTTGACAGGGGGCTAGATACGCAGTATTTT	CASSLDRGLDTQYF
16	.	.	TRBJ2-7	TRBV27	TGTGCCAGCAACCCAAATCGAGACTTACTCTCCTACGAGCAGTACTTC	CASNPNRDLLSYEQYF
14	once	TRBD1	TRBJ2-2	TRBV5-1	TGCGCCAGCAGCCTTGACAGGGGTGGCGGGGAGCTGTTTTTT	CASSLDRGGGELFF
15	.	.	TRBJ1-3	TRBV6-2/TRBV6-3	TGTGCCAGCAGTTATCCGACAGGTTTCGGAAACACCATATATTTT	CASSYPTGFGNTIYF
19	.	TRBD1	TRBJ1-6	TRBV28	TGTGCCAGCAGTTTAGATTACCCGGACAGGGAAATCTATAATTCACCCCTCCACTTT	CASSLDYPDREIYNSPLHF
17	.	TRBD2	TRBJ2-5	TRBV27	TGTGCCAGCAGCGGGACTAGCGGGGGGGCCCTCCAAGAGACCCAGTACTTC	CASSGTSGGALQETQYF
14	.	.	TRBJ1-5	TRBV24-1	TGTGCCACCAGTGCCACAGATAGCAATCAGCCCCAGCATTTT	CATSATDSNQPQHF
15	.	.	TRBJ1-6	TRBV4-1	TGCGCCAGCAGCCAGGCCACCGGCGGGCATTCACCCCTCCACTTT	CASSQATGGHSPLHF
12	once	.	TRBJ1-3	TRBV2	TGTGCCAGCAGTTCCGGGGGAAACACCATATATTTT	CASSSGGNTIYF
12	.	.	TRBJ1-2	TRBV6-1	TGTGCCAGCAGTGACCCAGGGTATGGCTACACCTTC	CASSDPGYGYTF
15	.	TRBD1	TRBJ2-1	TRBV24-1	TGTGCCACCAGTGATGCCAACAGGGGCCACAATGAGCAGTTCTTC	CATSDANRGHNEQFF
14	.	.	TRBJ2-7	TRBV30	TGTGCCTGGAGTAGGAGGGGTAACACCTACGAGCAGTACTTC	CAWSRRGNTYEQYF
14	.	TRBD1	TRBJ1-2	TRBV11-2	TGTGCCAGCAGCTTAGTGAGGACAGGGAGAGGCTACACCTTC	CASSLVRTGRGYTF
15	.	.	TRBJ1-2	TRBV4-3	TGCGCCAGCAGCCAAGATTGGGGGGGGTCCTATGGCTACACCTTC	CASSQDWGGSYGYTF
16	.	.	TRBJ1-5	TRBV7-9	TGTGCCAGCAGCTTAGGCTGGGGAGCGCGCAATCAGCCCCAGCATTTT	CASSLGWGARNQPQHF
16	.	.	TRBJ2-2	TRBV27	TGTGCCAGCAGTTTAGAGGTCAGGGTGAGCACCGGGGAGCTGTTTTTT	CASSLEVRVSTGELFF
18	.	.	TRBJ1-4	TRBV4-1	TGCGCCAGCAGTCGTAGCTCCCTACAGGGCGCAACTAATGAAAAACTGTTTTTT	CASSRSSLQGATNEKLFF
15	.	TRBD2	TRBJ2-5	TRBV7-7	TGTGCCAGCAGCCTTAGCGGGGGGGCCAGGGAGACCCAGTACTTC	CASSLSGGARETQYF
15	.	.	TRBJ2-2	TRBV7-9	TGTGCCAGCAGCCCGCCGACAGGGAACACCGGGGAGCTGTTTTTT	CASSPPTGNTGELFF
14	.	TRBD1	TRBJ1-1	TRBV29-1	TGCAGCGTCCAGAACAGGGGGCGGGACACTGAAGCTTTCTTT	CSVQNRGRDTEAFF
15	.	TRBD1	TRBJ1-1	TRBV5-1	TGCGCCAGCACCGGGGACAGGGGGAAAACGACTGAAGCTTTCTTT	CASTGDRGKTTEAFF
15	.	TRBD2	TRBJ2-3	TRBV18	TGTGCCAGCTCACTAGCGGGGAGGAGCACAGATACGCAGTATTTT	CASSLAGRSTDTQYF
14	.	.	TRBJ1-5	TRBV6-4	TGTGCCAGCAGTGACTTGGAGGGCAATCAGCCCCAGCATTTT	CASSDLEGNQPQHF
16	.	TRBD2	TRBJ2-3	TRBV3-1/TRBV3-2	TGTGCCAGCAGCCGATATACTAGCGGGGGTACAGATACGCAGTATTTT	CASSRYTSGGTDTQYF
18	.	TRBD2	TRBJ2-1	TRBV10-3	TGTGCCATCAGTGAGGGACTAGCGGGGGCGATCTCCTACAATGAGCAGTTCTTC	CAISEGLAGAISYNEQFF
13	.	.	TRBJ2-1	TRBV6-1	TGTGCCAGCAGTGAAAATTTCGAGGCTGAGCAGTTCTTC	CASSENFEAEQFF
14	.	.	TRBJ1-1	TRBV2	TGTGCCAGCAGAGAGGGGTGGGAAGGAGGTGAAGCTTTCTTT	CASREGWEGGEAFF
14	few	TRBD1	TRBJ2-2	TRBV27	TGTGCCAGCAGTTCCGGGACAGGGACCGGGGAGCTGTTTTTT	CASSSGTGTGELFF
15	.	.	TRBJ1-5	TRBV5-6	TGTGCCAGCAGCCAGGGTTGGGGGACCCATCAGCCCCAGCATTTT	CASSQGWGTHQPQHF
13	.	.	TRBJ2-1	TRBV19	TGTGCCAGTAGGGAGGCAGGGAACAATGAGCAGTTCTTC	CASREAGNNEQFF
16	.	.	TRBJ1-5	TRBV28	TGTGCCAGCAGCCCCACGGGGGGGGCCACGAGACAGCCCCAGCATTTT	CASSPTGGATRQPQHF
17	.	TRBD2	TRBJ2-5	TRBV7-2	TGTGCCAGCAGCTTAGGCCCAGCGGGGGGGCCGGGGGAGACCCAGTACTTC	CASSLGPAGGPGETQYF
12	once	.	TRBJ1-2	TRBV27	TGTGCCAGCAGTTCCTATAACTATGGCTACACCTTC	CASSSYNYGYTF
13	.	.	TRBJ1-2	TRBV9	TGTGCCAGCAGCGTAGCGCAGAACTATGGCTACACCTTC	CASSVAQNYGYTF
17	.	TRBD2	TRBJ2-3	TRBV30	TGTGCCTGGAGTGTGCCTGGGACTAGCGGGTACACAGATACGCAGTATTTT	CAWSVPGTSGYTDTQYF